Below, one T cell receptor (beta chain) is given with its context. This sample was included in a study of technical replicates of blood from a few donors. This CDR3 comprises 15 residues. Trimming cost V 3 bases and J 0 bases, with 7 bases left between them. The germline V gene has CDR1 SGDLS and CDR2 YYNGEE. Here immunoSEQ multiplex PCR was the method, and the copy in TCRdb shows in-frame clones only, minus some. The sample contains 67,000 or so clones, just under 95% of which appear only once. Sequencing was carried out using T cells isolated from PBMCs. The clonotype comes from a human donor in good health. This chain connects TRBV9 to TRBJ2-6; D not certain. The CDR3: CASSGNSSGANVLTF. The CDR3 bases are TGTGCCAGCAGCGGAAACAGCTCTGGGGCCAACGTCCTGACTTTC.